This T cell receptor beta chain was obtained from a study of T-cell reconstitution after alpha-beta-depleted transplantation in children. The CDR3 is 16 residues long. CDR1 is SGHNT, CDR2 YYREEE, per germline (reference sequence). V lost 5 bases, J lost 8 bases, and 15 bases stayed unmatched. This clonotype was counted at least ten times. Unique molecular identifiers were incorporated into the prepared TCRbeta library. TCRdb reanalysed the PCR reads using MiXCR and keeps one entry per CDR3 protein. Of roughly 500,000 distinct CDR3 sequences listed, around a third are singletons. The J gene is TRBJ2-1, the V gene TRBV5-4, with 8 bases fitting TRBD1. Sample: PBMCs from the stem cell graft donor, taken from the stem cell graft. The origin of this receptor is a human donor who donated a stem cell graft to a child with aplastic anemia. DNA of the CDR3: TGTGCCAGCAGTCATTTCGACAGGGGATACGTTGATGAGCAGTTCTTC. Residues: CASSHFDRGYVDEQFF. Based on the CDR3 plus reference TRBV5-4 and TRBJ2-1, the full variable domain is ETGVTQSPTHLIKTRGQQVTLRCSSQSGHNTVSWYQQALGQGPQFIFQYYREEENGRGNFPPRFSGLQFPNYSSELNVNALELDDSALYLCASSHFDRGYVDEQFFGPGTRLTVL.